Below, 23 T cell receptor beta chains from the same sample are listed, as sequenced in a study of T cells after yellow fever vaccination (dated by TCRdb to the late 2010s). The meaning of the sample's treatment or condition label: live attenuated yellow fever vaccine strain. Library prep was done by 5' RACE. Sequenced using an Illumina HiSeq 2500. TCRdb itself trimmed the public reads at Q25 with fastp, ran MiXCR and retained productive beta chains. Rows matching on CDR3 protein sequence are summarized as one entry with the most common DNA and genes. In all, the sample holds under 700,000 distinct CDR3 sequences, and about a sixth of those were seen once. Around 16% of the sample is in the top ten clones. The sequencing here drew on PBMCs, taken 5 to 6 days after the first yellow fever vaccination. The receptors derive from a man aged 18-30 years who received the YFV17D yellow fever vaccine.

This clonotype was seen a handful of times. This sequence joins TRBV4-3 and TRBJ2-5; 7 bases align to TRBD1. CDR3 size: 16 residues. With V trimmed by 4 bases and J by 5 bases, 13 bases remained unmatched. In germline, CDR1 is LGHNA, CDR2 YSLEER. The CDR3 sequence is CASSPSYLGQWETQYF. As DNA, the CDR3 is TGCGCCAGCAGCCCATCTTACTTGGGACAGTGGGAGACCCAGTACTTC.

The genes are TRBV20-1 and TRBJ2-3, with 7 bases matching TRBD1. The CDR3 has 13 amino acids. Trimming took 3 bases from V and 6 from J; bases not matched to a gene: 6. Germline values: CDR1 DFQATT, CDR2 SNEGSKA (reference sequence). Here the CDR3 reads CSARRQGWDTQYF. The CDR3 DNA sequence: TGCAGTGCTAGGAGACAGGGTTGGGATACGCAGTATTTT.

This clonotype was recorded a few times. This chain connects TRBV20-1 to TRBJ2-5, with D uncertain. The germline V and J ends were trimmed by 3 bases and 0 bases, with 5 bases remaining between them. CDR1 is DFQATT, CDR2 SNEGSKA, per germline (reference sequence). The CDR3 consists of 12 residues. This chain's CDR3 is CSASTNQETQYF. CDR3 nucleotides: TGCAGTGCTAGCACTAACCAAGAGACCCAGTACTTC.

This clonotype was found many times. The chain employs TRBV12-3 or TRBV12-4 and TRBJ2-3, with D tentatively TRBD2 (6 bases). CDR3 length: 14 residues. V lost 3 bases and J lost 4, with 11 bases in between. CDR3 sequence reads: CASSLRTMPDTQYF. In DNA form, the CDR3 reads TGTGCCAGCAGTTTGCGGACTATGCCAGATACGCAGTATTTT.

The chain links TRBV20-1 to TRBJ2-7, with TRBD1 identical over 8 bases. CDR3 length: 16 residues. Germline V lookup: CDR1 DFQATT, CDR2 SNEGSKA (reference sequence). J lost 3 bases, V lost 0 bases, and 10 bases had no gene match. Here the CDR3 DNA reads TGCAGTGCTAGAGATTATCAATACGACAGGGGCTACGAGCAGTACTTC. Amino acid sequence: CSARDYQYDRGYEQYF.

This clonotype came up a few times. This chain connects TRBV10-3 to TRBJ2-5; D unresolved. Trimming removed 4 bases at V and 4 bases at J, with 4 bases between. The CDR3 has 11 amino acids. CDR1 is ENHRY and CDR2 is SYGVKD in the germline V gene. The CDR3 is CAISGGETQYF. The CDR3 nucleotides read TGTGCCATCAGTGGAGGAGAGACCCAGTACTTC.

This sequence joins TRBV9 and TRBJ1-4; D gene uncertain. This CDR3 contains 13 residues. Trimming stripped 2 bases from V and 4 bases from J, with 6 bases between. CDR1 SGDLS and CDR2 YYNGEE come from the germline V gene. The CDR3 DNA is TGTGCCAGCAGCGTCGGCATTAATGAAAAACTGTTTTTT. Amino acid sequence: CASSVGINEKLFF.

The CDR3 here is CASSLQGAPNEKLFF. The CDR3 coding sequence is TGTGCCAGCAGCTTACAGGGGGCCCCAAATGAAAAACTGTTTTTT. V usage is TRBV7-9 and J usage is TRBJ1-4; TRBD1 aligns across 8 bases. Germline V lookup: CDR1 SEHNR, CDR2 FQNEAQ (reference sequence). The J segment lost 5 bases and the V segment lost 2 bases, leaving 4 bases of the junction unmatched. This CDR3 comprises 15 residues.

The rearrangement uses TRBV2 and TRBJ1-4; D gene uncertain. Germline CDR1 is SNHLY and CDR2 is FYNNEI. There are 14 residues in the CDR3. V was trimmed by 4 bases and J by 4 bases, leaving 10 bases between them. The CDR3 sequence is CASSVRRINEKLFF. The CDR3 nucleotides are TGTGCCAGCAGTGTTCGCCGGATTAATGAAAAACTGTTTTTT. The full variable domain, its missing parts supplied by reference TRBV2 and TRBJ1-4, is EPEVTQTPSHQVTQMGQEVILRCVPISNHLYFYWYRQILGQKVEFLVSFYNNEISEKSEIFDDQFSVERPDGSNFTLKIRSTKLEDSAMYFCASSVRRINEKLFFGSGTQLSVL.

The genes are TRBV13 and TRBJ2-1, with a possible D match to TRBD2 (5 bases). The CDR3 runs 14 residues. Germline V gene sequence: CDR1 PRHDT, CDR2 FYEKMQ (reference sequence). The ends were cut back, 5 bases at V and 6 bases at J, with 14 bases in the middle. The CDR3 bases are TGTGCCAGCAGCGCCGCGGGCCGGCGCAATGAGCAGTTCTTC. Protein: CASSAAGRRNEQFF.

V and J are TRBV5-6 and TRBJ2-5; D remains ambiguous. V lost 1 base and J lost 5, with 9 bases in between. CDR3 size: 13 residues. Germline V gene sequence: CDR1 SGHDT, CDR2 YYEEEE. DNA of the CDR3: TGTGCCAGCAGCTTGCCAGCGAGGGAGACCCAGTACTTC. It yields the protein CASSLPARETQYF.

This clonotype was picked up a small number of times. The rearrangement joins TRBV29-1 to TRBJ2-1; the D gene is possibly TRBD2 (6 bases). The V and J ends lost 5 bases and 8 bases respectively, with 16 bases between them. The CDR3 contains 13 residues. CDR1 and CDR2 from the germline V gene are SQVTM and ANQGSEA. The CDR3 sequence: CSVQAGSGYEQFF. The CDR3 DNA follows: TGCAGCGTTCAAGCGGGCTCTGGGTATGAGCAGTTCTTC.

The chain joins TRBV12-3 or TRBV12-4 to TRBJ2-3; D is unclear. V lost 1 base and J 2 bases, leaving 7 bases between the germline ends. The CDR3 consists of 14 residues. The CDR3 DNA reads as TGTGCCAGCAGTTTAGTCGGAAACACAGATACGCAGTATTTT. This gives the protein CASSLVGNTDTQYF.

This clonotype was recorded at least ten times. The chain recombines TRBV7-2 with TRBJ2-7; TRBD2 matches 9 bases. CDR3 length equals 15 residues. The V segment lost 5 bases and the J segment 3 bases; nucleotides outside the gene matches: 8. Germline V gene data show CDR1 as SGHTA and CDR2 as FQGNSA. The chain's CDR3 is CASSLRGGKDYEQYF. As DNA, the CDR3 is TGTGCCAGCAGCCTGCGGGGGGGCAAGGACTACGAGCAGTACTTC.

This chain connects TRBV13 to TRBJ2-7, with D possibly matching TRBD1 (6 bases). With 6 bases removed from V and 1 base from J, the gap between germline ends came to 10 bases. Germline CDR1 is PRHDT and CDR2 is FYEKMQ (reference sequence). The CDR3 consists of 13 residues. This CDR3 reads CASSGTLSYEQYF. CDR3 nucleotide sequence: TGTGCCAGCAGTGGGACATTATCCTACGAGCAGTACTTC.

The CDR3 nucleotides read TGTGCCAGCACCCTTAGACAGGACACTGAAGCTTTCTTT. Translated, it gives CASTLRQDTEAFF. The chain links TRBV7-2 to TRBJ1-1; the D gene is possibly TRBD1 (6 bases). CDR1 is SGHTA, CDR2 FQGNSA, per germline. V shed 7 bases and J shed 3 bases, with 12 bases lying between them. The CDR3 covers 13 residues.

A word on this clonotype: One end of the junction varies from germline; a read error may be responsible. The CDR3, as DNA: TGTGCTAGCAAGGGTCCAGCTCAAGAGACCCAGTACTTC. The encoded protein is CASKGPAQETQYF. This chain connects TRBV7-7 to TRBJ2-5; D gene uncertain. Looked up from germline, CDR1 is SSHAT and CDR2 is FNYEAQ (reference sequence). The CDR3 totals 13 residues.

This sequence joins TRBV15 and TRBJ1-5, with D maybe TRBD1 (6 bases). The CDR3 spans 13 residues. Germline lookup yields CDR1 LNHNV and CDR2 YYDKDF (reference sequence). Trimming shortened V by 8 bases and J by 4 bases, and 12 bases separated the two germline ends. The CDR3 DNA follows: TGTGCCACCTCACGGGGACATAATCAGCCCCAGCATTTT. Protein sequence: CATSRGHNQPQHF.

This clonotype has just a few counts. The rearrangement uses TRBV29-1 and TRBJ2-2; 8 bases are shared with TRBD1. The CDR3 contains 15 residues. With V trimmed by 4 bases and J by 2 bases, 6 bases remained unmatched. Germline-derived CDR1 and CDR2 are SQVTM and ANQGSEA. The DNA for the CDR3 is TGCAGCGTTGGGGGGGACAGGATAAACACCGGGGAGCTGTTTTTT. Encoded protein: CSVGGDRINTGELFF.

The genes are TRBV5-1 and TRBJ2-3; 8 bases match TRBD2. Germline V CDR1 and CDR2: SGHRS, YFSETQ. Trimming removed 2 bases from V and 6 bases from J; junction bases left unmatched: 5. CDR3 length: 14 residues. The CDR3 bases are TGCGCCAGCAGCTTTGGAGCGGGGGACGATACGCAGTATTTT. Protein sequence: CASSFGAGDDTQYF.

This chain joins TRBV2 and TRBJ1-2, with D possibly being TRBD1 (5 bases). V was clipped by 4 bases and J by 1 base, with 13 bases between them. The CDR3 consists of 15 residues. Germline V gives CDR1 SNHLY, CDR2 FYNNEI. CDR3 sequence reads: CASSVQGINNYGYTF. The DNA of the CDR3 is TGTGCCAGCAGTGTCCAGGGAATTAATAACTATGGCTACACCTTC. The variable domain in full, completed from reference TRBV2 and TRBJ1-2, reads EPEVTQTPSHQVTQMGQEVILRCVPISNHLYFYWYRQILGQKVEFLVSFYNNEISEKSEIFDDQFSVERPDGSNFTLKIRSTKLEDSAMYFCASSVQGINNYGYTFGSGTRLTVV.

The V and J genes are TRBV7-9 and TRBJ2-2; TRBD1 matches at 10 bases. The CDR3 is 16 amino acids. CDR1 is SEHNR, CDR2 FQNEAQ, per germline (reference sequence). Trimming removed 4 bases from V and 6 bases from J; junction bases left unmatched: 8. CDR3 region: CASSYRDRGPSGELFF. The CDR3 bases are TGTGCCAGCAGCTACCGGGACAGGGGACCCTCCGGGGAGCTGTTTTTT.

The chain employs TRBV27 and TRBJ2-1, with 8 bases identical to TRBD1. CDR1 MNHEY and CDR2 SMNVEV come from the germline V gene (reference sequence). Losses at the gene ends were 5 bases for V and 4 bases for J; bases not matched to a gene: 4. The CDR3 runs 14 residues. The CDR3 loop reads CASSAGTGYNEQFF. CDR3 coding DNA: TGTGCCAGCAGTGCCGGGACAGGATACAATGAGCAGTTCTTC.